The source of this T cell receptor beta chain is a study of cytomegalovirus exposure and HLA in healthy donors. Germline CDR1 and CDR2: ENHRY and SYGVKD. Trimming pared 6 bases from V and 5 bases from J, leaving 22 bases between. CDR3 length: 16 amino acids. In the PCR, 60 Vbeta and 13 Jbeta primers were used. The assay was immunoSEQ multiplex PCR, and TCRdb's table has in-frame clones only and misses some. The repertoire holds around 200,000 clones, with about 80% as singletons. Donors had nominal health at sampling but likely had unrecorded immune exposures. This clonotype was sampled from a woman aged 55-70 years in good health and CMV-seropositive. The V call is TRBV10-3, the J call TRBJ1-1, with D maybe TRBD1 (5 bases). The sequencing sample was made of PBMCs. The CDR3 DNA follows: TGTGCCATCAGGGAGGATATGACACCAGGGCTGACTGAAGCTTTCTTT. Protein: CAIREDMTPGLTEAFF.